This T cell receptor beta chain was sequenced during a study of shared clonotypes between healthy human individuals. Using immunoSEQ multiplex PCR, the repertoire was profiled, and TCRdb retains in-frame clones only, with some absent. The data show roughly 700,000 clones, about 74% seen once. V was pared by 3 bases and J by 0 bases, with 4 bases of the junction left unmatched. CDR3 length: 16 amino acids. Looked up from germline, CDR1 is LNHDA and CDR2 is SQIVND (reference sequence). As for this clone: Other DNA sequences in the same sample also yield this CDR3.

The sequencing input was memory CD4+ T cells sorted from blood. Documented subset: CD45RA-negative fraction. The origin of this receptor is a woman younger than 45 in good health. This chain connects TRBV19 to TRBJ2-2; TRBD2 matches at 7 bases. The CDR3 loop is CASSIRRGANTGELFF. As DNA, the CDR3 is TGTGCCAGTAGTATTCGTCGGGGGGCGAACACCGGGGAGCTGTTTTTT.